This is a list of T cell receptor beta chains from one sample in a study of blood T cell repertoires in COVID-19. The repertoire was sequenced with immunoSEQ multiplex PCR; TCRdb's copy has only in-frame clones and lacks some. The data contain about 230,000 clones, under 90% of them seen just once; the ten biggest clones take up roughly 1.8%. The sequencing sample was made of PBMCs or T cells enriched from blood (not recorded which). These receptor sequences come from a man between 60 and 75 years old who had recovered from COVID-19. The conserved cysteine and the conserved F or W are not part of the CDR3 here. Fields, in order: D gene, clone size, CDR3 length, V gene, J gene, CDR3 protein. D genes are given only for firm matches. Size values are once, few and many counts, or a class for expanded clones, and some rows have none.

>TRBD1|.|11|TRBV2|TRBJ2-5
ASRQQGDETQY
>.|.|14|TRBV4-3|TRBJ1-2
ASSQESARANYGYT
>.|.|11|TRBV19|TRBJ1-5
ASSIWGPEPQH
>.|.|11|TRBV6-5|TRBJ2-7
ASRTLGQPEQY
>.|.|15|TRBV27|TRBJ2-4
ASSRPPGGGGKNIQY
>.|.|13|TRBV7-9|TRBJ1-3
ASSFRDLTGNTIY
>TRBD2|.|13|TRBV18|TRBJ2-3
ASSPLLAGTDTQY
>TRBD1|.|13|TRBV7-2|TRBJ2-1
ASSLPGTGYNEQF
>TRBD1|.|13|TRBV7-2|TRBJ2-7
ASSLWDRGLDEQY
>.|.|13|TRBV6-5|TRBJ2-1
ASRRPGGSYNEQF
>.|once|11|TRBV6-1|TRBJ1-2
ASSEITNYGYT
>TRBD1|.|13|TRBV6-5|TRBJ2-7
ASRISRDSSYEQY
>TRBD1|.|15|TRBV27|TRBJ1-1
ASSLSRQGGWNTEAF
>TRBD1|.|11|TRBV29-1|TRBJ2-5
SVEQGAIGTQY
>TRBD1|.|13|TRBV6-1|TRBJ1-6
ASSERDRGASPLH
>TRBD1|.|13|TRBV11-3|TRBJ2-1
ASSFRTGVDNEQF
>.|.|11|TRBV7-2|TRBJ1-1
ASSYDSVTEAF
>TRBD1|.|16|TRBV18|TRBJ1-1
ASSPRGQGFKSGTEAF
>TRBD1|.|14|TRBV3-1/TRBV3-2|TRBJ2-3
ASSPSRDREADTQY
>.|.|12|TRBV5-1|TRBJ1-4
ASSWTATNEKLF
>.|.|14|TRBV9|TRBJ2-2
ASSHPGGQYTGELF
>.|once|11|TRBV5-1|TRBJ2-7
ASSIGQSYEQY
>.|.|11|TRBV6-5|TRBJ1-5
ASRLDSNQPQH
>.|.|12|TRBV5-1|TRBJ2-7
ASSLATVSYEQY
>TRBD1|once|13|TRBV18|TRBJ1-6
ASSPGQAINSPLH
>.|.|12|TRBV6-5|TRBJ1-2
ASSYSRASDGYT
>.|.|12|TRBV5-6|TRBJ1-4
ASSLASGYEKLF
>TRBD1|.|14|TRBV11-3|TRBJ1-1
ASSSPAGGANTEAF
>.|.|11|TRBV28|TRBJ2-7
ASSLRGTYEQY
>TRBD1|few|13|TRBV5-1|TRBJ1-4
ASKGRTGGNEKLF
>.|.|12|TRBV18|TRBJ2-5
ASSPTRGRKTQY
>.|.|14|TRBV21-1|TRBJ1-3
ASSKEQDRRRNTIY
>TRBD1|few|13|TRBV7-6|TRBJ2-3
ASSRGQGITDTQY
>TRBD1|.|13|TRBV25-1|TRBJ1-2
ASSAWTGEVGGYT
>TRBD1|.|13|TRBV3-1/TRBV3-2|TRBJ1-4
ASSLMGQGGGKLF
>TRBD1|few|12|TRBV5-1|TRBJ1-2
ASSARQGERGYT
>.|.|12|TRBV2|TRBJ2-7
ASSLDRHRYEQY
>TRBD1|.|11|TRBV19|TRBJ1-1
ASNRQGETEAF